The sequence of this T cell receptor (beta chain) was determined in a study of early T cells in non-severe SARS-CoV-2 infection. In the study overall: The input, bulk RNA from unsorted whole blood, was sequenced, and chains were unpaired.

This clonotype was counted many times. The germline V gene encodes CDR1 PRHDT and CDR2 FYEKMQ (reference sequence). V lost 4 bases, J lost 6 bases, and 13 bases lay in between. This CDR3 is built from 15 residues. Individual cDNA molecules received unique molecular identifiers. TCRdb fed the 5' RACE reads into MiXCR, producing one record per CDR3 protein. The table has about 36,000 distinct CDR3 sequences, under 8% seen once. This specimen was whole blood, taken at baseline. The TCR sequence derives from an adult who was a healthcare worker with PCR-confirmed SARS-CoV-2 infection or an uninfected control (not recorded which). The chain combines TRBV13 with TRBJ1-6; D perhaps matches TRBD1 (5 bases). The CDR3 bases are TGTGCCAGCAGCTCCCCGGGACGGATTAATTCACCCCTCCACTTT. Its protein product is CASSSPGRINSPLHF.